Listed below are T cell receptor beta chains from one sample, sequenced in a study of OX40 agonist ivuxolimab in advanced cancers. Repertoires were generated with immunoSEQ multiplex PCR, while TCRdb's copy carries only in-frame clones and drops some. This table has about 90,000 clones, just over 90% appearing once. This sample comprised CD4+ or CD8+ T cells sorted from blood, obtained in a trial of the OX40 agonist ivuxolimab. The receptors shown here come from an adult with an advanced solid tumor such as melanoma, head and neck, liver or kidney cancer. The CDR3 runs from the conserved cysteine through the conserved F or W. A D gene is named only where the DNA matches it firmly.

J | V | D | CDR3
TRBJ2-3 | TRBV28 | NA | CASSLSGRGSTDTQYF
TRBJ2-7 | TRBV18 | TRBD1 | CASSPTGTGNHEQYF
TRBJ2-1 | TRBV28 | NA | CASSPHSYNEQFF
TRBJ1-5 | TRBV28 | TRBD1 | CASSFGGQGRSNQPQHF
TRBJ2-2 | TRBV27 | NA | CASSFSLLNTGELFF
TRBJ2-1 | TRBV4-3 | TRBD2 | CASSRLSGGRAYEQFF
TRBJ2-3 | TRBV10-2 | NA | CASSLPPSADTQYF
TRBJ2-1 | TRBV11-2 | TRBD2 | CASSFSAGGGEQFF
TRBJ2-4 | TRBV7-9 | TRBD2 | CASSATSGSDIQYF
TRBJ1-2 | TRBV27 | TRBD1 | CASSLRGQQGIYGYTF
TRBJ2-4 | TRBV6-6 | NA | CASNRPGRDENIQYF
TRBJ1-4 | TRBV6-4 | NA | CASSDPATNEKLFF
TRBJ2-7 | TRBV7-8 | TRBD1 | CASSLSGRGLSYEQYF
TRBJ2-1 | TRBV15 | TRBD2 | CATSRDRLAGVDEQFF
TRBJ2-1 | TRBV11-3 | NA | CASSGSSYNEQFF
TRBJ1-1 | TRBV6-4 | NA | CASRKDGNTEAFF
TRBJ2-7 | TRBV5-1 | TRBD1 | CASSSGQLYEQYF
TRBJ2-1 | TRBV15 | NA | CATSRTTGTDGNEQFF
TRBJ2-5 | TRBV5-1 | TRBD1 | CASSQGTGGQETQYF
TRBJ1-6 | TRBV13 | NA | CASSSLGGVPLHF
TRBJ2-7 | TRBV27 | NA | CASSLKAQPSYEQYF
TRBJ2-1 | TRBV14 | TRBD2 | CASSQDGAGGPRSYNEQFF
TRBJ2-2 | TRBV5-1 | NA | CASSFRSGTYTGELFF
TRBJ1-2 | TRBV6-5 | NA | CASSSGRSYGYTF
TRBJ2-5 | TRBV2 | TRBD1 | CASSGTGGETQYF
TRBJ2-7 | TRBV18 | TRBD1 | CASSRQGEGYEQYF
TRBJ1-1 | TRBV5-6 | TRBD1 | CASSFLGTGANTEAFF
TRBJ2-7 | TRBV7-2 | NA | CASRGGGTYEQYF
TRBJ1-5 | TRBV7-3 | NA | CASSLNSNQPQHF
TRBJ1-1 | TRBV7-9 | NA | CASTDGVWTEAFF
TRBJ1-2 | TRBV6-6 | NA | CASSFGPTYGYTF
TRBJ2-1 | TRBV7-2 | NA | CASSKPGLEWNEQFF
TRBJ1-2 | TRBV27 | TRBD1 | CASSLFASGGQANYGYTF
TRBJ1-6 | TRBV5-1 | TRBD1 | CASSLGQGSNSPLHF
TRBJ1-2 | TRBV5-4 | TRBD1 | CASSFSQGEGYTF
TRBJ1-3 | TRBV2 | TRBD1 | CASGTGGFSGNTIYF
TRBJ2-1 | TRBV29-1 | NA | CSAEGRVFRNEQFF
TRBJ2-3 | TRBV6-6 | NA | CASRDSSTDTQYF
TRBJ2-1 | TRBV7-2 | TRBD2 | CASSRRDPGLGHGDEQFF
TRBJ1-2 | TRBV5-4 | NA | CASSNPGRPYGYTF
TRBJ2-3 | TRBV27 | TRBD2 | CASSTKGLVGDTQYF
TRBJ2-1 | TRBV11-2 | NA | CASSLVGRSEQFF
TRBJ1-2 | TRBV6-1 | NA | CASSELGRGYYGYTF
TRBJ2-3 | TRBV2 | NA | CASSERSVTQYF
TRBJ2-7 | TRBV9 | TRBD1 | CASSVSGTGIGEQYF
TRBJ2-7 | TRBV6-5 | TRBD2 | CASRGLAGVYEQYF
TRBJ2-2 | TRBV5-4 | TRBD2 | CASSLRLAGNTGELFF
TRBJ1-3 | TRBV28 | NA | CASNRVSGNTIYF
TRBJ2-1 | TRBV19 | NA | CASSIDAASVSNEQFF